The sample holds many counts of the clone carrying this T cell receptor beta chain. The target antigen is unknown. Time point defined: persistent/refractory GD, antithyroid drugs over 5 years with positive TRAb. Extracted RNA from PBMCs served as the source of the TCR library. American Thyroid Association guidelines defined Graves' disease diagnosis. A blood draw put about 8.2 milliliters of peripheral blood into EDTA tubes. V was pared by 7 bases and J by 3 bases, with 21 bases of the junction left unmatched. This CDR3 has 19 amino acids. Germline V gives CDR1 SQVTM, CDR2 ANQGSEA. This specimen comes from a study of regulatory T cells in long-lasting Graves disease. General study findings and limits: Comparison showed that persistent patients shared more public clonotypes (2,741) than new patients (966).

For TCR beta, libraries came from iRepertoire HTBI primers and Arm-PCR of CDR3 regions. In TCRdb, the multiplex PCR reads were re-called with MiXCR into one record per CDR3 protein. Seen here are some 330,000 distinct CDR3 sequences, approximately 25% observed once, and the top ten hold less than 30%. The chain couples TRBV29-1 to TRBJ1-4; 9 nucleotides agree with TRBD1. The sequenced sample was peripheral blood mononuclear cells (PBMCs), obtained when the disease was refractory, from a patient treated with antithyroid drugs. This clonotype originated in a middle-aged woman with Graves disease. DNA for the CDR3: TGCAGCGCGGGGGAGCTTCCGGGACAGGGAAAAACAGCTAATGAAAAACTGTTTTTT. This codes for CSAGELPGQGKTANEKLFF.